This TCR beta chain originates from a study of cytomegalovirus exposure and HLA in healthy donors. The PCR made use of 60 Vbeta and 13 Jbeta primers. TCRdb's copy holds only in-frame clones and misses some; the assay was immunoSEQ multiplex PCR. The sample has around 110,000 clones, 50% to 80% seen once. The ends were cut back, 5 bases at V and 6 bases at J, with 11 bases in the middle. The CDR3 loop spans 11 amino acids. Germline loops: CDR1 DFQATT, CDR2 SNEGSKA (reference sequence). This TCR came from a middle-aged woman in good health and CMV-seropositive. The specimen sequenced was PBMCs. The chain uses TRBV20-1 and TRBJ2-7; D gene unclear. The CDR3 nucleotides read TGCAGTGCTGGCCCCAGTGTCGAGCAGTACTTC. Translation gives CSAGPSVEQYF.